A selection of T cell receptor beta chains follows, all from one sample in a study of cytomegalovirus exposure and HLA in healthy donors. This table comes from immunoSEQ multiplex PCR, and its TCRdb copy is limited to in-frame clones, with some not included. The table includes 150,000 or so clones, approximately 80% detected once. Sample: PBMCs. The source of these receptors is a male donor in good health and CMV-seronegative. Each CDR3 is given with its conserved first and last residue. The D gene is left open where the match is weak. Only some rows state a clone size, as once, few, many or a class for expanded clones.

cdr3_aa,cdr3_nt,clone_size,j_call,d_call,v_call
CASSYPSSYEQYF,TGTGCCAGCAGCTATCCCAGCTCCTACGAGCAGTACTTC,-,TRBJ2-7,-,TRBV7-2
CSVVGTGFYGYTF,TGCAGCGTTGTCGGGACAGGTTTCTATGGCTACACCTTC,-,TRBJ1-2,TRBD1,TRBV29-1
CASSSIRDRRSYEQYF,TGTGCCAGCAGCTCCATCCGGGACAGGCGATCCTACGAGCAGTACTTC,-,TRBJ2-7,TRBD1,TRBV11-2
CASSPVAVPNQPQHF,TGTGCCAGCTCCCCCGTAGCTGTTCCAAATCAGCCCCAGCATTTT,-,TRBJ1-5,-,TRBV18
CASSLGGIVEGYTF,TGTGCCAGTAGTCTCGGGGGAATCGTTGAAGGCTACACCTTC,-,TRBJ1-2,-,TRBV19
CSVEDERFGNTIYF,TGCAGCGTTGAAGATGAGAGGTTTGGAAACACCATATATTTT,-,TRBJ1-3,-,TRBV29-1
CASSSLEGTQYF,TGTGCCAGCAGCTCCCTGGAGGGTACGCAGTATTTT,-,TRBJ2-3,-,TRBV7-8
CASSPGDYSNQPQHF,TGTGCCAGCAGCCCGGGGGACTATAGCAATCAGCCCCAGCATTTT,-,TRBJ1-5,-,TRBV7-2
CSSSPALGVAGANEQFF,TGTTCCAGCAGCCCAGCCCTCGGGGTAGCGGGAGCAAATGAGCAGTTCTTC,-,TRBJ2-1,TRBD2,TRBV7-9
CASSPLAGRLNTEAFF,TGTGCCAGCTCACCACTGGCAGGCCGGTTGAACACTGAAGCTTTCTTT,once,TRBJ1-1,-,TRBV18
CASSLMGQNTGELFF,TGTGCCAGCAGTTTGATGGGACAGAACACCGGGGAGCTGTTTTTT,-,TRBJ2-2,-,TRBV28
CASSLTTSGDGTQYF,TGTGCCAGCAGTCTAACGACTAGCGGGGACGGGACCCAGTACTTC,-,TRBJ2-5,TRBD2,TRBV6-5
CASSPTGDSYNEQFF,TGTGCCAGCTCACCCACGGGAGATAGCTACAATGAGCAGTTCTTC,-,TRBJ2-1,-,TRBV18
CASTGGVRLKGSEQFF,TGTGCCAGCACGGGGGGAGTGCGTTTAAAGGGCAGTGAGCAGTTCTTC,-,TRBJ2-1,TRBD2,TRBV28
CASSSSVGATEAFF,TGCGCCAGCAGTTCCTCGGTAGGGGCTACTGAAGCTTTCTTT,-,TRBJ1-1,-,TRBV5-1
CAWGQQFQETQYF,TGTGCCTGGGGACAGCAATTCCAAGAGACCCAGTACTTC,few,TRBJ2-5,-,TRBV30
CASGGSNQPQHF,TGTGCCAGCGGCGGGAGCAATCAGCCCCAGCATTTT,few,TRBJ1-5,-,TRBV28
CSSTISSGGLGNEQFF,TGTTCCAGTACCATCTCTAGCGGGGGTTTGGGTAATGAGCAGTTCTTC,few,TRBJ2-1,TRBD2,TRBV7-9
CASRTGGAETQYF,TGTGCCAGTAGGACAGGGGGGGCAGAGACCCAGTACTTC,-,TRBJ2-5,TRBD1,TRBV6-1
CSVSGGSTDTQYF,TGCAGCGTGAGCGGGGGGAGCACAGATACGCAGTATTTT,-,TRBJ2-3,TRBD2,TRBV29-1
CAISEVLAGGTGELFF,TGTGCCATCAGTGAGGTACTAGCGGGTGGCACCGGGGAGCTGTTTTTT,once,TRBJ2-2,TRBD2,TRBV10-3
CASSFRKEPTPYSNQPQHF,TGTGCTAGCAGCTTCCGCAAGGAGCCAACCCCGTATAGCAATCAGCCCCAGCATTTT,-,TRBJ1-5,-,TRBV7-7
CASSPAGGGNQPQHF,TGTGCCAGCTCACCGGCAGGGGGTGGAAATCAGCCCCAGCATTTT,-,TRBJ1-5,TRBD1,TRBV18
CASSQGPSGSYNEQFF,TGCGCCAGCAGCCAAGGTCCTAGCGGGAGCTACAATGAGCAGTTCTTC,-,TRBJ2-1,TRBD2,TRBV4-3
CASSLGQGAGNTIYF,TGTGCCAGCAGCTTGGGACAGGGGGCGGGAAACACCATATATTTT,-,TRBJ1-3,TRBD1,TRBV5-4
CASSSTGTGFHEQFF,TGTGCCAGCAGTTCTACAGGGACAGGGTTCCATGAGCAGTTCTTC,once,TRBJ2-1,TRBD1,TRBV28
CASSPSLGEDSYEQYF,TGTGCCAGCAGTCCCTCCCTGGGGGAGGACTCCTACGAGCAGTACTTC,once,TRBJ2-7,-,TRBV27
CASSLGSGRNNEQFF,TGTGCCAGCAGCTTAGGGTCCGGGAGGAACAATGAGCAGTTCTTC,-,TRBJ2-1,TRBD2,TRBV7-2
CASSYQGPGGYTF,TGTGCCAGCAGTTACCAGGGGCCGGGTGGCTACACCTTC,once,TRBJ1-2,-,TRBV6-5
CASSPWTGEGNTIYF,TGTGCCAGCAGTCCATGGACAGGGGAGGGAAACACCATATATTTT,-,TRBJ1-3,TRBD1,TRBV5-6
CASIPGTGYTGELFF,TGTGCCAGTATCCCCGGGACAGGATACACCGGGGAGCTGTTTTTT,-,TRBJ2-2,TRBD1,TRBV19
CAWRAGDRGLNTEAFF,TGTGCCTGGAGGGCAGGGGACAGGGGATTGAACACTGAAGCTTTCTTT,-,TRBJ1-1,TRBD1,TRBV30
CASRPKGMGGISYEQYF,TGTGCAAGTCGCCCCAAGGGGATGGGCGGCATCTCCTACGAGCAGTACTTC,-,TRBJ2-7,-,TRBV12-2
CASSHNLKGLNYGYTF,TGCGCCAGCAGCCACAACCTGAAGGGGCTGAACTATGGCTACACCTTC,-,TRBJ1-2,-,TRBV4-1
CASSLGLADYNEQFF,TGCGCCAGCAGCCTGGGACTAGCGGACTACAATGAGCAGTTCTTC,-,TRBJ2-1,TRBD2,TRBV5-1
CASSVVGAGEAFF,TGTGCCAGCAGCGTAGTGGGGGCTGGTGAAGCTTTCTTT,-,TRBJ1-1,-,TRBV9
CASSAWAGNTEAFF,TGTGCCAGCAGCGCCTGGGCAGGGAACACTGAAGCTTTCTTT,-,TRBJ1-1,-,TRBV7-8
CAWSKYRVHGELFF,TGTGCCTGGAGCAAGTACAGGGTCCACGGGGAGCTGTTTTTT,once,TRBJ2-2,-,TRBV30
CASSLAGRQETQYF,TGTGCCAGCAGTTTGGCTGGCAGACAAGAGACCCAGTACTTC,few,TRBJ2-5,-,TRBV7-2
CASSSGQLGETQYF,TGTGCCAGCAGCTCGGGACAGTTGGGGGAGACCCAGTACTTC,once,TRBJ2-5,TRBD1,TRBV7-2
CASNPSGGQETQYF,TGTGCCAGCAACCCTAGCGGGGGGCAAGAGACCCAGTACTTC,-,TRBJ2-5,TRBD2,TRBV2
CASSLTGTSRGYTF,TGTGCCAGCAGTTTGACCGGGACTTCCCGTGGCTACACCTTC,-,TRBJ1-2,-,TRBV6-5
CASSLERTDYEQYF,TGCGCCAGCAGCTTGGAACGGACAGACTACGAGCAGTACTTC,-,TRBJ2-7,-,TRBV5-1
CASSQEGTGIPEQYF,TGCGCCAGCAGCCAAGAGGGGACAGGGATCCCCGAGCAGTACTTC,-,TRBJ2-7,TRBD1,TRBV4-1
CASSPYLPLDSGYEQYF,TGTGCCAGCAGTCCTTACCTCCCCCTCGACAGCGGGTACGAGCAGTACTTC,-,TRBJ2-7,-,TRBV27
CASTGGREAYEQYF,TGTGCCAGCACCGGAGGGCGGGAAGCCTACGAGCAGTACTTC,few,TRBJ2-7,-,TRBV28
CASSSAGGDYGYTF,TGTGCCAGTAGTAGCGCCGGGGGTGACTATGGCTACACCTTC,-,TRBJ1-2,-,TRBV19
CASSARDRANEQYF,TGTGCCAGCAGCGCCCGGGACAGGGCAAACGAGCAGTACTTC,-,TRBJ2-7,TRBD1,TRBV9
CAWDRVGDEQFF,TGTGCCTGGGACAGGGTTGGCGATGAGCAGTTCTTC,-,TRBJ2-1,TRBD1,TRBV30
CASSRKGLSDNEQFF,TGTGCCAGCAGCCGAAAAGGACTAAGTGACAATGAGCAGTTCTTC,-,TRBJ2-1,-,TRBV7-2
CASSRQEFYEQYF,TGTGCCAGCAGTCGACAGGAGTTCTACGAGCAGTACTTC,-,TRBJ2-7,-,TRBV28
CASSTTWGGNTEAFF,TGTGCCAGTAGTACGACATGGGGGGGGAACACTGAAGCTTTCTTT,-,TRBJ1-1,-,TRBV19